The next 22 T cell receptor beta chains were all read from a single sample in a study of chemoradiotherapy in HPV16-positive cancers. Sequencing used immunoSEQ multiplex PCR; TCRdb keeps in-frame clones, though not all of them. The profile shows about 12,000 clones, less than 80% of them singletons. The biological material was taken from a patient who underwent chemoradiotherapy. These receptor sequences come from a human donor with HPV-associated anogenital cancer.

The rearrangement uses TRBV5-1 and TRBJ1-2, with 8 bases matching TRBD1. Germline loops: CDR1 SGHRS, CDR2 YFSETQ. J gave up 6 bases and V 0 bases, and 4 bases lay outside the gene matches. There are 14 residues in the CDR3. In DNA form, the CDR3 reads TGCGCCAGCAGCTTGGGGGGGACAGGCAATGGCTACACCTTC. Its translation is CASSLGGTGNGYTF.

By share, this clone counts as large. The chain has TRBV7-8 and TRBJ1-4; 9 nucleotides agree with TRBD1. The CDR3 is 16 amino acids. The V and J ends lost 2 bases and 7 bases, in that order; junction bases with no gene match: 8. Per germline, CDR1 SGHVS and CDR2 FQNEAQ. The CDR3 sequence: CASSLTATGGPEKLFF. The CDR3 DNA reads as TGTGCCAGCAGCTTAACAGCGACAGGGGGACCTGAAAAACTGTTTTTT.

V usage is TRBV28 and J usage is TRBJ1-1; no firm D call. There are 15 residues in the CDR3. V was cut by 4 bases and J by 5 bases, with 17 bases left in between. Germline V gene sequence: CDR1 MDHEN, CDR2 SYDVKM. The CDR3 sequence is CASSSPTGLGTEAFF. Here the CDR3 DNA reads TGTGCCAGCAGTTCCCCGACGGGGTTAGGAACTGAAGCTTTCTTT.

The chain recombines TRBV19 with TRBJ2-3; 14 bases agree with TRBD2. The V segment lost 6 bases and the J segment 2 bases; nucleotides outside the gene matches: 1. CDR1 is LNHDA and CDR2 is SQIVND in the germline V gene (reference sequence). The CDR3 loop spans 15 amino acids. The CDR3 nucleotides read TGTGCCAGTAGGGGACTAGCGGGAGACACAGATACGCAGTATTTT. It yields the protein CASRGLAGDTDTQYF.

The J gene is TRBJ2-1, the V gene TRBV19, with D unclear. Germline V CDR1 and CDR2: LNHDA, SQIVND (reference sequence). Deletions cut 4 bases from V and 4 bases from J, with 5 bases between. This CDR3 region has 12 residues. The chain's CDR3 is CASSTQYNEQFF. DNA for the CDR3: TGTGCCAGTAGTACCCAATACAATGAGCAGTTCTTC. The variable domain in full, completed from reference TRBV19 and TRBJ2-1, reads DGGITQSPKYLFRKEGQNVTLSCEQNLNHDAMYWYRQDPGQGLRLIYYSQIVNDFQKGDIAEGYSVSREKKESFPLTVTSAQKNPTAFYLCASSTQYNEQFFGPGTRLTVL.

The gene calls are TRBV5-4 and TRBJ2-2; the D gene is possibly TRBD1 (5 bases). Trimming pared 0 bases from V and 0 bases from J, leaving 15 bases between. This CDR3 is 18 amino acids long. In germline, CDR1 is SGHNT, CDR2 YYREEE (reference sequence). Here the CDR3 DNA reads TGTGCCAGCAGCTTGGGGGTAGGCAGGGATACGAACACCGGGGAGCTGTTTTTT. Its translation: CASSLGVGRDTNTGELFF.

The chain carries TRBV6-6 and TRBJ1-3, with D perhaps TRBD1 (6 bases). The CDR3 extends over 16 amino acids. Germline lookup yields CDR1 MNHNY and CDR2 SVGAGI (reference sequence). V lost 1 base to trimming and J lost 0 bases, with 10 bases between them. This CDR3 is CASSYLARGSGNTIYF. As DNA, the CDR3 is TGTGCCAGCAGTTACTTGGCCAGGGGCTCTGGAAACACCATATATTTT.

The chain couples TRBV28 to TRBJ2-5, with 14 positions matching TRBD2. The J call may be faulty, since TRBJ2-7 better matches the DNA end. The CDR3 has 14 amino acids. The germline CDR1 and CDR2 sequences are MDHEN and SYDVKM. The CDR3 coding sequence is TGTGCCAGCAGCGGACTAGCGGGAGGCTACGAGCAGTACTTC. Its protein is CASSGLAGGYEQYF.

The gene calls are TRBV30 and TRBJ2-7; D possibly corresponds to TRBD2 (7 bases). In germline, CDR1 is GTSNPN, CDR2 SVGIG (reference sequence). The CDR3 is 15 amino acids. V lost 1 base to trimming and J lost 3 bases, with 16 bases between them. The CDR3, as DNA: TGTGCCTGGAGTGCCAGGGGACTACGGTTCTACGAGCAGTACTTC. Translation gives CAWSARGLRFYEQYF. The full variable domain, completed using reference TRBV30 and TRBJ2-7, is SQTIHQWPATLVQPVGSPLSLECTVEGTSNPNLYWYRQAAGRGLQLLFYSVGIGQISSEVPQNLSASRPQDRQFILSSKKLLLSDSGFYLCAWSARGLRFYEQYFGPGTRLTVT.

The chain joins TRBV7-8 to TRBJ2-2, with 7 bases lining up with TRBD1. CDR1 and CDR2 from the germline V gene are SGHVS and FQNEAQ. J was trimmed by 3 bases and V by 5 bases; bases with no gene match: 3. The CDR3 extends over 14 amino acids. The CDR3 DNA reads TGTGCCAGCAGCGTACAGGGGTACACCGGGGAGCTGTTTTTT. Amino acid sequence: CASSVQGYTGELFF.

The V gene is TRBV28, the J gene TRBJ1-1; D perhaps matches TRBD1 (5 bases). The CDR3 loop spans 14 amino acids. Germline values: CDR1 MDHEN, CDR2 SYDVKM. Trimming took 3 bases from V and 3 from J, leaving 11 bases between them. CDR3 in amino acids: CASSLGGVDTEAFF. The CDR3 nucleotides are TGTGCCAGCAGTTTGGGGGGGGTAGACACTGAAGCTTTCTTT.

The J gene is TRBJ2-3, the V gene TRBV4-1, with D maybe TRBD1 (5 bases). The CDR3 contains 16 residues. Trimming pared 0 bases from V and 2 bases from J, leaving 12 bases between. The germline gives CDR1 MGHRA, CDR2 YSYEKL. The CDR3 nucleotides read TGCGCCAGCAGCCAAGAGGGGCTTCATAACACAGATACGCAGTATTTT. It encodes CASSQEGLHNTDTQYF.

V gene TRBV4-3 combines with J gene TRBJ1-2; a possible D gene is TRBD1 (6 bases). Trimming shortened V by 0 bases and J by 4 bases, and 12 bases separated the two germline ends. Per germline, CDR1 LGHNA and CDR2 YSLEER. The CDR3 extends over 15 amino acids. In DNA form, the CDR3 reads TGCGCCAGCAGCCAAGATCGGACGGGGGCCTATGGCTACACCTTC. It encodes CASSQDRTGAYGYTF.

This chain joins TRBV28 and TRBJ2-7; D not certain. The V and J ends lost 3 bases and 2 bases respectively, with 8 bases between them. From germline, CDR1 is MDHEN and CDR2 SYDVKM. The CDR3 length is 13 residues. In DNA form, the CDR3 reads TGTGCCAGCAGTTTGGAACACCCCTACGAGCAGTACTTC. Residues: CASSLEHPYEQYF.

This chain links TRBV19 with TRBJ2-2; 7 bases fit TRBD2. V lost 3 bases, J lost 4 bases, and 5 bases stayed unmatched. CDR1 and CDR2 from the germline V gene are LNHDA and SQIVND (reference sequence). The CDR3 contains 15 residues. CDR3 loop: CASSIGGGFTGELFF. CDR3 nucleotides: TGTGCCAGTAGTATTGGGGGAGGGTTCACCGGGGAGCTGTTTTTT.

This chain uses TRBV9 with TRBJ2-1, with TRBD2 identical over 8 bases. The CDR3 contains 16 residues. J lost 5 bases, V lost 0 bases, and 7 bases had no gene match. The germline CDR1 and CDR2 sequences are SGDLS and YYNGEE. CDR3 sequence reads: CASSVGIREGNNEQFF. For the CDR3, the DNA is TGTGCCAGCAGCGTAGGAATCCGGGAGGGAAACAATGAGCAGTTCTTC.

The genes are TRBV15 and TRBJ1-5; D is ambiguous. The V end lost 1 base, the J end lost 5 bases, and 6 bases lay between the germline ends. The CDR3 loop spans 13 amino acids. Per the germline V gene, CDR1 is LNHNV and CDR2 is YYDKDF (reference sequence). The CDR3 DNA follows: TGTGCCACCAGCAGAGTTCGGGATCAGCCCCAGCATTTT. Residues: CATSRVRDQPQHF.

V gene TRBV10-2 combines with J gene TRBJ2-1; the match to TRBD2 covers 8 bases. CDR3 length: 13 amino acids. The germline V gene has CDR1 WSHSY and CDR2 SAAADI. After removal of 7 bases from V and 8 bases from J, the junction contained 7 bases not matched to a gene. CDR3 bases: TGCGCCAGCAAACAGACTAGCGTCTATGAGCAGTTCTTC. Protein product: CASKQTSVYEQFF.

V usage is TRBV5-4 and J usage is TRBJ2-7; 10 bases fit TRBD1. The CDR3 is made up of 15 amino acids. Germline V gene lookup returns CDR1 SGHNT and CDR2 YYREEE (reference sequence). J gave up 4 bases and V 2 bases, and 6 bases lay outside the gene matches. The CDR3 region has the DNA TGTGCCAGCAGCTTTCCGGGACAGGGGTCTTACGAGCAGTACTTC. Residues: CASSFPGQGSYEQYF.

This clone occurred a few times. The genes are TRBV2 and TRBJ1-5; D gene uncertain. Trimming took off 4 bases at V and 5 bases at J, with 12 bases between the two ends. The CDR3 sequence is 14 residues long. CDR1 and CDR2 from the germline V gene are SNHLY and FYNNEI. The CDR3 nucleotides are TGTGCCAGCAGTGGACAAGGGTGGGATCAGCCCCAGCATTTT. Its translation: CASSGQGWDQPQHF.

This clone occurred once. The gene calls are TRBV5-1 and TRBJ2-1, with a tentative D call TRBD2 (8 bases). With 0 bases removed from V and 5 bases from J, the gap between germline ends came to 12 bases. Germline-derived CDR1 and CDR2 are SGHRS and YFSETQ. The CDR3 is 15 residues long. The CDR3 sequence is CASSLAGGGHNEQFF. CDR3 DNA: TGCGCCAGCAGCTTGGCGGGAGGGGGCCACAATGAGCAGTTCTTC.

The chain combines TRBV7-3 with TRBJ1-1; a possible D gene is TRBD1 (6 bases). The CDR3 runs 14 residues. Per germline, CDR1 SGHTA and CDR2 FQGTGA. The V end lost 5 bases, the J end lost 2 bases, and 12 bases lay between the germline ends. The CDR3 DNA follows: TGTGCCAGCAGCCTTCAGGGGTTTAACACTGAAGCTTTCTTT. Residues: CASSLQGFNTEAFF.